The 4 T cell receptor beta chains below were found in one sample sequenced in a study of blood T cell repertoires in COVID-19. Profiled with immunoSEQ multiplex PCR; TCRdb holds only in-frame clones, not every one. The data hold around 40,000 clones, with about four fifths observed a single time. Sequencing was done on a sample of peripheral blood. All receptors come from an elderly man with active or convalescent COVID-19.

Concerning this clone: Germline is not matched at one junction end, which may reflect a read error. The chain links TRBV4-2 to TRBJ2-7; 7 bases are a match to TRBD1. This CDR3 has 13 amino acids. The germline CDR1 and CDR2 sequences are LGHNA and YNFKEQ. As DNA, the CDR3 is TGTGCCAGCAGCCAAGCTAAAGGGGGACAGCTGTGCTTC. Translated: CASSQAKGGQLCF.

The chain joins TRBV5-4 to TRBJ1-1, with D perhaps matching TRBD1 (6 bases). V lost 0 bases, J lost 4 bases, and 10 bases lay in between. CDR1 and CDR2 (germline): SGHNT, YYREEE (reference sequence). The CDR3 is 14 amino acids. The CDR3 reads CASSLGSQGTEAFF. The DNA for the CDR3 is TGTGCCAGCAGCTTGGGATCACAGGGCACTGAAGCTTTCTTT.

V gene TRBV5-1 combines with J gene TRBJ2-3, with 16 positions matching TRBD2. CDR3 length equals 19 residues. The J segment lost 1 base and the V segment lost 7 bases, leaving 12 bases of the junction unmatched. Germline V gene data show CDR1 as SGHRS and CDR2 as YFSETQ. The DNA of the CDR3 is TGCGCCAGCTCGTGGGGGGGACTAGCGGGAGGGCCGCGCACAGATACGCAGTATTTT. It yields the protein CASSWGGLAGGPRTDTQYF.

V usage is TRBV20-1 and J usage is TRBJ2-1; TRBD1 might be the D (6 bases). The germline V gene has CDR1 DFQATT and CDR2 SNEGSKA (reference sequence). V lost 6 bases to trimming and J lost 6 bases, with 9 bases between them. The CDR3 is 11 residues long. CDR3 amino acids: CSADRGNEQFF. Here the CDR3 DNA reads TGCAGTGCGGACAGAGGCAATGAGCAGTTCTTC.